The TCR beta chain under discussion was sequenced for a study of T cells in Graves' hyperthyroidism and ophthalmopathy. Study results and caveats: Researchers found most expanded thyroid clonotypes above 0.001 in blood as well.

The V and J ends lost 7 bases and 7 bases respectively, with 10 bases between them. Germline V CDR1 and CDR2: MDHEN, SYDVKM. The CDR3 loop spans 11 amino acids. There were TCR beta CDR3 regions amplified from RNA transcripts. During a first-round RT-PCR of the TCR CDR3, the HTBI primer set was used. TCRdb used MiXCR to reprocess the multiplex PCR reads, holding one entry per CDR3 protein. The sample records some 440,000 distinct CDR3 sequences, around 14% being singletons. With regard to this clonotype: Its target is not known.

The receptor was isolated from a young woman with Graves' hyperthyroidism. The chain employs TRBV28 and TRBJ2-5; D is ambiguous. Material for sequencing was blood. CDR3: CASTDVGTQYF. The CDR3 coding sequence is TGTGCCAGCACCGACGTCGGGACCCAGTACTTC.